Sequencing of this T cell receptor (beta chain) was carried out in a study of blood T cell repertoires in COVID-19. On the study more broadly: The United States, Italy and Spain were the sources of the acute and convalescent COVID-19 samples.

Germline assignment: CDR1 GTSNPN and CDR2 SVGIG (reference sequence). The ends lost 3 bases at V and 6 bases at J; junction bases unmatched: 2. The CDR3 consists of 12 residues. Authors' analysis steps: How many nucleated cells were present was estimated from reference gene primer amplification. Measured with immunoSEQ multiplex PCR; TCRdb has only the in-frame clones, and not every one. That table is the source of V, J and clone size, and D and trimming were worked out from the DNA. This table holds about 89,000 clones, 75% to 90% found once. This receptor was identified in a woman of 80 years or more with acute or convalescent COVID-19. The source material was peripheral blood. This chain links TRBV30 with TRBJ2-3, with 8 bases aligning to TRBD2. As DNA, the CDR3 is TGTGCCTGGAGCGGGGGGGTGGATACGCAGTATTTT. As protein: CAWSGGVDTQYF.